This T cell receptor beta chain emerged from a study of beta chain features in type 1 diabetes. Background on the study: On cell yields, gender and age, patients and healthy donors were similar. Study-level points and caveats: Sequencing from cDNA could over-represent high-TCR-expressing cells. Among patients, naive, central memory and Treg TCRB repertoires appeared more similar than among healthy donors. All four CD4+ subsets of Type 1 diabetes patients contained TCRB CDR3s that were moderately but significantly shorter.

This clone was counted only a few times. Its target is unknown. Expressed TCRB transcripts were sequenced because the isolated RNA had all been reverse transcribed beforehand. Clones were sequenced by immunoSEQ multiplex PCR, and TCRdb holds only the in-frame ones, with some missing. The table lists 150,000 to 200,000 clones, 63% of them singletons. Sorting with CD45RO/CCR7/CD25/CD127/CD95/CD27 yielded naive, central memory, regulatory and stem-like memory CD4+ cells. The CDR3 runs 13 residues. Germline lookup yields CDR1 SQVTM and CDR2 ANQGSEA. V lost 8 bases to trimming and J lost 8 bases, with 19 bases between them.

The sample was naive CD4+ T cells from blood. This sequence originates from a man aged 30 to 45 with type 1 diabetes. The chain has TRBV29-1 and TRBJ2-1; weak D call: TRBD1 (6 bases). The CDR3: CSLTQTGNDEQFF. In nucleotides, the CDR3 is TGCAGCTTAACTCAAACAGGGAACGATGAGCAGTTCTTC.